This T cell receptor beta chain was identified in a study of blood T cells in healthy people across ages. Primed by a sample-barcoded 5' primer and a J-beta primer mix, a second PCR proceeded for about 7 to 11 cycles. TCRdb recomputed calls from the 5' RACE reads with MiXCR, one row per CDR3 protein. The table has some 670,000 distinct CDR3 sequences, more than 45% seen once. The CDR3 has 15 residues. Germline V gene sequence: CDR1 SEHNR, CDR2 FQNEAQ (reference sequence). The V end was cut by 5 bases, the J end by 2 bases, with 15 bases between. Peripheral blood from each donor was collected in a volume of roughly 9.2 milliliters. Each sample yielded at least 5 micrograms of PBMC total RNA. General study results and limits: A roughly linear fall in TCR beta diversity per million T cells was seen with increasing age.

This clonotype turned up a few times. Its antigen remains unidentified. The receptor was isolated from an elderly woman in good health. This chain links TRBV7-9 with TRBJ1-1; a weak D match, TRBD1 (6 bases). Sample: blood. CDR3 coding DNA: TGTGCCAGCAGCCCCCATTGGGGACAAAACACTGAAGCTTTCTTT. Translation gives CASSPHWGQNTEAFF.